This is a list of T cell receptor beta chains from one sample in a study of cytomegalovirus exposure and HLA in healthy donors. Repertoires were generated with immunoSEQ multiplex PCR, while TCRdb's copy carries only in-frame clones and drops some. The table has 120,000 to 150,000 clones, almost 80% seen once. Specimen: PBMCs. The receptor set was obtained from a woman between 35 and 50 years old in good health and CMV-seropositive. Each CDR3 is given with its conserved first and last residue. The order of the fields is clone size, D gene, J gene, V gene, CDR3 length, CDR3 protein, CDR3 DNA. D genes are given only for firm matches. Clone sizes are given selectively: once, few, many, or a class where the clone is expanded.

. . TRBJ1-6 TRBV7-2 14 CASSLTGSNSPLHF TGTGCCAGCAGTTTGACGGGAAGTAATTCACCCCTCCACTTT
. TRBD1 TRBJ2-5 TRBV7-3 12 CASSTGGETQYF TGTGCCAGCAGCACAGGGGGAGAGACCCAGTACTTC
. . TRBJ2-3 TRBV5-1 17 CASSLLSGGGPTDTQYF TGCGCCAGCAGCTTGTTGTCAGGCGGGGGCCCCACAGATACGCAGTATTTT
once . TRBJ1-5 TRBV7-2 13 CASSSQGFQPQHF TGTGCCAGCAGCTCGCAGGGTTTTCAGCCCCAGCATTTT
. TRBD2 TRBJ2-5 TRBV11-3 16 CASSLGRLAGYETQYF TGTGCCAGCAGCTTAGGTAGACTAGCGGGGTATGAGACCCAGTACTTC
. TRBD2 TRBJ2-7 TRBV19 17 CASSTGQGGGGVYEQYF TGTGCCAGTAGTACCGGACAAGGAGGCGGGGGAGTGTACGAGCAGTACTTC
. . TRBJ2-5 TRBV5-1 13 CASSLGRGETQYF TGCGCCAGCAGCTTGGGTAGGGGAGAGACCCAGTACTTC
. TRBD1 TRBJ2-4 TRBV5-1 15 CASSPQTGATNIQYF TGCGCCAGCAGCCCCCAGACAGGGGCCACAAACATTCAGTACTTC
once TRBD2 TRBJ2-1 TRBV19 14 CASSRSGEPNEQFF TGTGCCAGTAGTAGAAGCGGGGAGCCCAATGAGCAGTTCTTC
. . TRBJ1-3 TRBV6-1 18 CASSESSPTGRSGNTIYF TGTGCCAGCAGTGAATCTTCCCCCACAGGCCGCTCTGGAAACACCATATATTTT
. . TRBJ1-3 TRBV10-3 16 CAISPLTGGPGNTIYF TGTGCCATCAGTCCTCTGACAGGAGGCCCTGGAAACACCATATATTTT
. . TRBJ1-2 TRBV7-2 15 CASSLARGLRVGYTF TGTGCCAGCAGCTTAGCGCGCGGATTAAGAGTTGGCTACACCTTC
. TRBD2 TRBJ2-7 TRBV4-1 15 CASSQRTSGSDEQYF TGCGCCAGCAGCCAGAGGACTAGCGGGAGCGACGAGCAGTACTTC
. TRBD1 TRBJ1-2 TRBV10-2 15 CASSGRDRGSYGYTF TGCGCCAGCAGTGGCCGGGACAGGGGATCCTATGGCTACACCTTC
. TRBD1 TRBJ2-1 TRBV6-1 14 CASRKPRTGDEQFF TGTGCCAGCAGGAAGCCCCGGACAGGGGATGAGCAGTTCTTC
once TRBD1 TRBJ1-2 TRBV2 15 CASSELRGPDYGYTF TGTGCCAGCAGTGAATTGAGGGGGCCGGACTATGGCTACACCTTC
. . TRBJ1-2 TRBV2 12 CASSLGGEAATF TGTGCCAGCAGCCTCGGGGGGGAAGCCGCCACCTTC
. . TRBJ2-3 TRBV9 15 CASSVSSRLTDTQYF TGTGCCAGCAGCGTATCGTCCAGACTCACAGATACGCAGTATTTT
few . TRBJ1-1 TRBV6-1 11 CASGRNYEAFF TGTGCCAGCGGCCGGAACTATGAAGCTTTCTTT
. . TRBJ2-7 TRBV12-5 15 CASGPPAGWPYEQYF TGTGCTAGTGGTCCGCCGGCGGGGTGGCCCTACGAGCAGTACTTC
. . TRBJ2-2 TRBV6-1 15 CASSLGHPNTGELFF TGTGCCAGCAGTCTGGGGCATCCGAACACCGGGGAGCTGTTTTTT
. TRBD2 TRBJ2-7 TRBV10-2 15 CASSESSRRGGEQYF TGCGCCAGCAGTGAGTCCTCCCGGCGGGGGGGAGAGCAGTACTTC
few TRBD2 TRBJ2-1 TRBV5-6 16 CASSLFGTSRINEQFF TGTGCCAGCAGCTTGTTCGGGACTAGCAGGATCAATGAGCAGTTCTTC
. TRBD1 TRBJ1-2 TRBV4-1 18 CASSPSRDRGRADYGYTF TGCGCCAGCAGCCCAAGCCGGGACAGGGGGCGCGCGGACTATGGCTACACCTTC
. . TRBJ1-2 TRBV2 13 CASKDTGGRGYTF TGTGCCAGCAAGGATACGGGGGGCAGGGGCTACACCTTC
once TRBD2 TRBJ2-7 TRBV4-2 15 CASSPTDGGGYEQYF TGTGCCAGCAGTCCGACGGACGGCGGGGGCTACGAGCAGTACTTC
. TRBD1 TRBJ1-1 TRBV27 13 CASGDRVNTEAFF TGTGCCAGTGGGGACAGGGTGAACACTGAAGCTTTCTTT